This TCR beta chain was profiled in a study of cytotoxic CD8 clonotypes in ibrutinib-treated CLL. Regarding the study as a whole: Clonality grew at ibrutinib response; at progression, it decreased back toward baseline.

Clones were read by immunoSEQ multiplex PCR, and TCRdb kept only the in-frame ones, dropping some. Here the sample spans about 25,000 clones, 55% to 75% being singletons. Germline V gene data show CDR1 as SGHAT and CDR2 as FQNNGV. The CDR3 has 14 amino acids. Deletions cut 5 bases from V and 4 bases from J, with 14 bases between. There are a few counts of this clone. Its target is not known. Sequencing used PBMCs, obtained after 12 months of ibrutinib treatment. J is TRBJ1-1 and V is TRBV11-2; D is possibly TRBD1 (5 bases). This receptor was identified in a human donor with chronic lymphocytic leukemia. CDR3 nucleotide sequence: TGTGCCAGCAGCAAATTCCAGGGAGCCACTGAAGCTTTCTTT. Its translation is CASSKFQGATEAFF.